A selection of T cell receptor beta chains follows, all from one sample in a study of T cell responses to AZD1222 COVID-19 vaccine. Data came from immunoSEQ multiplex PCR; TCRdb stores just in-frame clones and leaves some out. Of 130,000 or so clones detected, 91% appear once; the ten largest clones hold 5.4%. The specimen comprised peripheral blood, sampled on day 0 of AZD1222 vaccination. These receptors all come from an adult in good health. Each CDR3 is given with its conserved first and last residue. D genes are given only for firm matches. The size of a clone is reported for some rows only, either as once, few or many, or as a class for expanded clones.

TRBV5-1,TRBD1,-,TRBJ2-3,TGCGCCAGCAGCTCCCGCCCAGGGACAGGGAGCACAGATACGCAGTATTTT,CASSSRPGTGSTDTQYF
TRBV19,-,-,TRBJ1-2,TGTGCCAGTAGTATAGGCCATTCACTTAACTATGGCTACACCTTC,CASSIGHSLNYGYTF
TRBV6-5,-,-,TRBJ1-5,TGTGCCAGCAAGTGGGGGAGCAATCAGCCCCAGCATTTT,CASKWGSNQPQHF
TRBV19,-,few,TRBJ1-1,TGTGCCAGTAACGATATTATCGGGGGGAGGGCTGAAGCTTTCTTT,CASNDIIGGRAEAFF
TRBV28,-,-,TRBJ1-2,TGTGCCAGCAGCCCCGGGACCCTCTATGGCTACACCTTC,CASSPGTLYGYTF
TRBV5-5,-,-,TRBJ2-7,TGTGCCAGCACATTGGAACCAAGGGGGGGCGAGCAGTACTTC,CASTLEPRGGEQYF
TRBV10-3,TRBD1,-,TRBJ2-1,TGTGCCATGAAACAGGGGCCTAACGGGGATGAGCAGTTCTTC,CAMKQGPNGDEQFF
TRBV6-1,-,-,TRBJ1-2,TGTGCCAGCAGTGAGGGTAGTGCGGCTAACTATGGCTACACCTTC,CASSEGSAANYGYTF
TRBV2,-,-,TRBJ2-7,TGTGCCAGCAGTGAAGCGTACGAGCAGTACTTC,CASSEAYEQYF
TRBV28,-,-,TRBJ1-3,TGTGCCAGCAGTTTACAGGCCTCTGGAAACACCATATATTTT,CASSLQASGNTIYF
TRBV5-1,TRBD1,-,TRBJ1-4,TGCGCCAGCAGCTTCCGCATGATAAACAGGGGAGAGGGTGAAAAACTGTTTTTT,CASSFRMINRGEGEKLFF